This is a list of T cell receptor beta chains from one sample in a study of identical twins. TCRdb used MiXCR to reprocess the 5' RACE reads, holding one entry per CDR3 protein. The repertoire holds around 530,000 distinct CDR3 sequences, with 15% as singletons. The sample was also linked to a second study, of yellow fever vaccine responses in identical twins.

Sequencing was done on a sample of CD4+ T cells sorted from blood. All receptors come from a young woman in good health. The CDR3 runs from the conserved cysteine through the conserved F or W.

TRBV7-9	TRBJ2-5	CASSLTLLGIQETQYF
TRBV18	TRBJ2-3	CASSRTTSGSTDTQYF
TRBV10-3	TRBJ2-1	CAISESSTGNPFYNEQFF
TRBV6-1	TRBJ2-3	CASSLLSYTDTQYF
TRBV6-5	TRBJ2-4	CASSYGALAKNIQYF
TRBV2	TRBJ2-1	CASSKGRVNEQFF
TRBV5-1	TRBJ2-2	CASSLGGKNTGELFF
TRBV7-8	TRBJ1-5	CASSVGGSQPQHF
TRBV7-2	TRBJ1-5	CASSRKDSNQPQHF
TRBV29-1	TRBJ2-7	CSVAGAMGGSYEQYF
TRBV3-1	TRBJ2-2	CASSFDPTTSSGELFF
TRBV24-1	TRBJ2-1	CATSDRTSGRSSYNEQFF
TRBV20-1	TRBJ2-7	CSAKFAGLAEQYF
TRBV12-3/TRBV12-4	TRBJ1-4	CASSKDSIGEKLFF
TRBV25-1	TRBJ1-1	CATRDSVEAFF
TRBV29-1	TRBJ2-3	CSVEGLEDTQYF
TRBV28	TRBJ2-3	CASTRDLGTDTQYF
TRBV5-6	TRBJ2-7	CASSLDSVDEQYF
TRBV4-1	TRBJ2-7	CASSLPTGANTYEQYF
TRBV2	TRBJ2-2	CASSEGVQNTGELFF
TRBV6-5	TRBJ2-7	CASSYSGLYEQYF
TRBV6-6	TRBJ2-7	CAIAWGIGNEQYF
TRBV10-3	TRBJ2-1	CAISENPGGPPRADNEQFF
TRBV7-3	TRBJ2-1	CASSPPSRGEQFF
TRBV12-3/TRBV12-4	TRBJ2-1	CASTLGLAGVYEQFF
TRBV9	TRBJ2-4	CASSADSDGDIQYF
TRBV7-9	TRBJ2-5	CASSLRGGGEQETQYF
TRBV18	TRBJ2-1	CASSPPGDNEQFF
TRBV5-1	TRBJ1-2	CASSFSGEGYTF
TRBV27	TRBJ2-5	CATRGLAGRETQYF